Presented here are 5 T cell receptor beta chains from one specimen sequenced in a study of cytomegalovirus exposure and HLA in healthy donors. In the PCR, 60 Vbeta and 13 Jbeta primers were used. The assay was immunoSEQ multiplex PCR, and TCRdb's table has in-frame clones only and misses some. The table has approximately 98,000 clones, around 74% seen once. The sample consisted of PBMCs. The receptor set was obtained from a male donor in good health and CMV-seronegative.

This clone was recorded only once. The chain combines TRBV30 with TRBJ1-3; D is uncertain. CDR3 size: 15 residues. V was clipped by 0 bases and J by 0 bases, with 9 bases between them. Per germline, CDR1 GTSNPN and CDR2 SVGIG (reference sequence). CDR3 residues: CAWSVLGYSGNTIYF. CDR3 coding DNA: TGTGCCTGGAGTGTACTAGGATACTCTGGAAACACCATATATTTT.

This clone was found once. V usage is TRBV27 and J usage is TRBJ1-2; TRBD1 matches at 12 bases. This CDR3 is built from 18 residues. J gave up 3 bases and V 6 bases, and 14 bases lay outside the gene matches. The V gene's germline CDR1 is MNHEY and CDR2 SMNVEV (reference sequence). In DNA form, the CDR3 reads TGTGCCAGCAGCCCCGTCCGGGACAGGGGGCGTATAGACTATGGCTACACCTTC. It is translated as CASSPVRDRGRIDYGYTF.

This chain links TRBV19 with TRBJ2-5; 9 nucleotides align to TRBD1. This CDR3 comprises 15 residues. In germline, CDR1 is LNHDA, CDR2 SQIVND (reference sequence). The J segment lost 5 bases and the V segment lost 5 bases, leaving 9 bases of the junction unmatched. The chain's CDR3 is CASSVDRGVRETQYF. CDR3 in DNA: TGTGCCAGTAGTGTTGACAGGGGGGTAAGGGAGACCCAGTACTTC.

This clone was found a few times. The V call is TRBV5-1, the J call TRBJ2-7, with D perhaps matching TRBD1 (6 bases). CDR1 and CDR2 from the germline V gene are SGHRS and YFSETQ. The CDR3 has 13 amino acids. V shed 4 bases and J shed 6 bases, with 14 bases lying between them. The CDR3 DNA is TGCGCCAGCAGCGCGACAGGCTTAGGCGAGCAGTACTTC. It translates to CASSATGLGEQYF.

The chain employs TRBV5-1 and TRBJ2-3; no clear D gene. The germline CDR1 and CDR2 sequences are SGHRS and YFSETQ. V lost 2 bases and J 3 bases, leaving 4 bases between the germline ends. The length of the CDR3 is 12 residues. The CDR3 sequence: CASSFRTDTQYF. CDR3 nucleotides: TGCGCCAGCAGCTTTCGGACAGATACGCAGTATTTT. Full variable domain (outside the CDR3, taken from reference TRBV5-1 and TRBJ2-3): KAGVTQTPRYLIKTRGQQVTLSCSPISGHRSVSWYQQTPGQGLQFLFEYFSETQRNKGNFPGRFSGRQFSNSRSEMNVSTLELGDSALYLCASSFRTDTQYFGPGTRLTVL.